This T cell receptor beta chain derives from a study of blood T cell repertoires in COVID-19. For the study at large: COVID-19 samples collected from the United States, Italy and Spain covered acute and convalescent phases. The analysed material was cDNA or gDNA that came from T cells, B-cell-depleted T cells, or PBMCs.

Sequencing was performed with immunoSEQ multiplex PCR; in TCRdb, only in-frame clones are kept and a portion is missing. The repertoire consists of about 370,000 clones, with around nine tenths occurring once and the leading ten covering 1.7%. Enrolled through a virtual design, the participants were between roughly 18 and 100 years of age and came from approximately 25 US areas. What the recovered Cohort 3 donors had was two negative PCRs, clearance, or symptom resolution. The germline gives CDR1 MNHEY, CDR2 SVGAGI. The CDR3 spans 15 residues. V was pared by 0 bases and J by 6 bases, with 11 bases between.

This chain links TRBV6-5 with TRBJ2-2; D is perhaps TRBD1 (5 bases). The sequence was obtained from a woman between 25 and 40 years old who had recovered from COVID-19. The source material was PBMCs or T cells enriched from blood (not recorded which). In DNA form, the CDR3 reads TGTGCCAGCAGTTACTCCCCGTGGGGCGCCGGGGAGCTGTTTTTT. Residues: CASSYSPWGAGELFF.